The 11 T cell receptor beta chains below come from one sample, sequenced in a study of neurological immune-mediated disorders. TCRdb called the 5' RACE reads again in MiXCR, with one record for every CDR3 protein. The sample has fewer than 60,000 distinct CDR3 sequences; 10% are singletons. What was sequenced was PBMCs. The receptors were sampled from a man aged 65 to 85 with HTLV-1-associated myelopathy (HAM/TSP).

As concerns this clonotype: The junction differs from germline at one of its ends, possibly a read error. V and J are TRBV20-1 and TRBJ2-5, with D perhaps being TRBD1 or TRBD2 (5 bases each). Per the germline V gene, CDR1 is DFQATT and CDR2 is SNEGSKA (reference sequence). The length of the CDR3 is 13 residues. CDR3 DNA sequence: TGCAGTTCTAGGGACCAGGGTTTTGAGACCCAGTACTTC. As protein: CSSRDQGFETQYF.

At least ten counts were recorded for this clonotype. The CDR3 DNA sequence: TGTGCCAGCAGCTCCCGACTAGCGGGAGTTTATGAGCAGTTCTTC. Its protein product is CASSSRLAGVYEQFF. The chain recombines TRBV7-9 with TRBJ2-1; 12 bases map to TRBD2. The CDR3 length is 15 residues. V gave up 4 bases and J gave up 8 bases; unmatched junction bases: 6. Germline values: CDR1 SEHNR, CDR2 FQNEAQ (reference sequence).

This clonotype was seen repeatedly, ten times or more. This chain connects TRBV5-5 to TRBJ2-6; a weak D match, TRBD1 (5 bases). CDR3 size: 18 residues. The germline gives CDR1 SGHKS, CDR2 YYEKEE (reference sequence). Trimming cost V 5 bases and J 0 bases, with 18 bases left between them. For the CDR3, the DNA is TGTGCCAGCAGGGTTGGGATAGACAGTGGCTCTGGGGCCAACGTCCTGACTTTC. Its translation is CASRVGIDSGSGANVLTF.

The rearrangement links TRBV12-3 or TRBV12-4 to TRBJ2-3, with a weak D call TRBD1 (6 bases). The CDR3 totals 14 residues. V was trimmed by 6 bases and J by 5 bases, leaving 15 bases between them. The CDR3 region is CASRITGLGDTQYF. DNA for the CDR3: TGTGCCAGCAGGATCACAGGGCTGGGAGATACGCAGTATTTT.

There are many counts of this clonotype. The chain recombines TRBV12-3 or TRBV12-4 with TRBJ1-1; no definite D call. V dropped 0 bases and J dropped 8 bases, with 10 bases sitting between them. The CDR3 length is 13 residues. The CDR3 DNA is TGTGCCAGCAGTTTAGCGCGAAGGTCGGAAGCTTTCTTT. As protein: CASSLARRSEAFF.

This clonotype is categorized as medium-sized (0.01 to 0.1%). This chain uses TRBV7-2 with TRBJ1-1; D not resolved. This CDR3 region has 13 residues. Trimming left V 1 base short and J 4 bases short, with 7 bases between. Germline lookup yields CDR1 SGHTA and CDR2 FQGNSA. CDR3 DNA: TGTGCCAGCAGCTTAGTCGGCGTCACTGAAGCTTTCTTT. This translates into CASSLVGVTEAFF.

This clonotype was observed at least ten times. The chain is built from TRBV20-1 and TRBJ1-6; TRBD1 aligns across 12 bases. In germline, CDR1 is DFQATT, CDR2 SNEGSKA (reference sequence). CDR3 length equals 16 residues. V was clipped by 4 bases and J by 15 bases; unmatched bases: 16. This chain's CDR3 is CSAMGPGQGAGGSLHF. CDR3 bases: TGCAGTGCTATGGGCCCGGGACAGGGGGCTGGGGGGAGCCTCCACTTT.

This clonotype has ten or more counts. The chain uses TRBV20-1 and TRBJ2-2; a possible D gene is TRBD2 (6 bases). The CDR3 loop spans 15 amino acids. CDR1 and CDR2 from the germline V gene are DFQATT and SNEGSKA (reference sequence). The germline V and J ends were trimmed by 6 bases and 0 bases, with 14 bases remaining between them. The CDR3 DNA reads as TGCAGTGCATCTGACTGGGGGGCGAACACCGGGGAGCTGTTTTTT. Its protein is CSASDWGANTGELFF.

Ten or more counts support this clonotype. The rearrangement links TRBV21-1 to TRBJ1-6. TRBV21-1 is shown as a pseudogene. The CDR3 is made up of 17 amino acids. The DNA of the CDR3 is TGTGCCAGCAGCAACCGGGCCTCGGGTTTTAGCGGTTCACCCCTCCACTTT. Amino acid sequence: CASSNRASGFSGSPLHF.

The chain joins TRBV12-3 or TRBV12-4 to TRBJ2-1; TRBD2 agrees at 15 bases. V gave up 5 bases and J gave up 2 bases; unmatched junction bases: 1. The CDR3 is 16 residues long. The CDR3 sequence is CASSRTSGRAYNEQFF. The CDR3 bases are TGTGCCAGCAGTCGGACTAGCGGGAGGGCCTACAATGAGCAGTTCTTC.

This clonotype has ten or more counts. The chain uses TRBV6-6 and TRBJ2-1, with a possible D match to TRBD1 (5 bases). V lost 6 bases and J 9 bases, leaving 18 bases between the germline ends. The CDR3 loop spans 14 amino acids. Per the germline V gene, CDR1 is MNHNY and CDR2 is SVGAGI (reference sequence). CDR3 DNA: TGTGCCAGCAGCCCACCACAGGTTTCCGGTGAGCAGTTCTTC. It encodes CASSPPQVSGEQFF.